This TCR beta chain was sequenced for a study of identifying expanded T cells in peripheral blood. Overall study results and limits: Technical replicates showed about 1.2 changed clones; two weeks around 15; four weeks 19.

Details on this clone: Its antigen is unidentified.

Collection occurred without any documented infections or immune events in donors. Germline values: CDR1 MNHNS, CDR2 SASEGT. V was clipped by 6 bases and J by 4 bases, with 13 bases between them. The CDR3 contains 13 residues. Here immunoSEQ multiplex PCR was the method, and the copy in TCRdb shows in-frame clones only, minus some. The sample has 100,000 or so clones, approximately 89% seen once; the top ten hold over 12%. The sample comprised blood. The TCR sequence derives from a person aged 18 to 70 in good health. V and J are TRBV6-1 and TRBJ2-7, with D possibly matching TRBD1 (5 bases). The CDR3, as DNA: TGTGCCAGCAGGACAGCCCCACAGTACGAGCAGTACTTC. Amino acids: CASRTAPQYEQYF.